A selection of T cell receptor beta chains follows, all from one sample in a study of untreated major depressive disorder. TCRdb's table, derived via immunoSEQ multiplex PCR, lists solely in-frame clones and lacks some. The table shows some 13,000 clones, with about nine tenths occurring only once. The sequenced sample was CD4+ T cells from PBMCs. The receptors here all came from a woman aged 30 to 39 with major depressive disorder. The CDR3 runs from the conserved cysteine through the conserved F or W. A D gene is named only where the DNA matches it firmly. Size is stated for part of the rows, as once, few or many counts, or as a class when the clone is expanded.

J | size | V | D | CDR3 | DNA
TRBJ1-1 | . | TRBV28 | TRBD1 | CASSPTGEGGTEAFF | TGTGCCAGCAGTCCCACAGGGGAGGGAGGGACTGAAGCTTTCTTT
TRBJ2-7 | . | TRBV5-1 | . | CASSEQPQSSYEQYF | TGCGCCAGCAGTGAACAGCCCCAAAGCTCCTACGAGCAGTACTTC
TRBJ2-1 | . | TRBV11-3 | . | CASSLGILAGSYNEQFF | TGTGCCAGCAGCTTAGGCATCTTGGCAGGAAGCTACAATGAGCAGTTCTTC
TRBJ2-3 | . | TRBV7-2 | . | CASSLDGRPSTDTQYF | TGTGCCAGCAGCTTGGACGGGCGTCCTAGCACAGATACGCAGTATTTT
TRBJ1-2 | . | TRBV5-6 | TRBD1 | CASSRDREFRNYGYTF | TGTGCCAGCAGCCGGGACAGGGAATTTCGTAACTATGGCTACACCTTC
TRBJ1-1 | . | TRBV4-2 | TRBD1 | CASSPQGTEAFF | TGTGCCAGCAGCCCACAGGGGACTGAAGCTTTCTTT
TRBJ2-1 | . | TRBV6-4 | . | CATRGVVNNEQFF | TGTGCCACCCGGGGTGTGGTGAACAATGAGCAGTTCTTC
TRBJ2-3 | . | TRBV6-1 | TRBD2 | CASGLSGRSTDTQYF | TGTGCCAGCGGGCTTAGCGGGAGGTCGACAGATACGCAGTATTTT
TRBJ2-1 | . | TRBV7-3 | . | CASSTPGPLIF | TGTGCCAGCAGCACACCCGGGCCGCTTATCTTC
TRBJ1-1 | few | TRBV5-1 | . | CASSLAAPNTEAFF | TGCGCCAGCAGCTTGGCGGCGCCCAACACTGAAGCTTTCTTT
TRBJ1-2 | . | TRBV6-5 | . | CASRPPLAGNYGYTF | TGTGCCAGCAGACCACCCCTGGCAGGAAACTATGGCTACACCTTC
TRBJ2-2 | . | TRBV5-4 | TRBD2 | CASSLEGLAAGVHTGELFF | TGTGCCAGCAGCTTGGAGGGACTAGCGGCCGGAGTTCACACCGGGGAGCTGTTTTTT
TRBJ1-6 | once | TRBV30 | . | CAWGRSRSPLHF | TGTGCCTGGGGACGGTCTCGATCACCCCTCCACTTT
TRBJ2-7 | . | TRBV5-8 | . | CASSPFAPYYEQYF | TGTGCCAGCAGCCCCTTTGCTCCGTACTACGAGCAGTACTTC
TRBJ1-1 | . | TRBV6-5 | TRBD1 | CASRFGTENTEAFF | TGTGCCAGCAGATTCGGGACAGAGAACACTGAAGCTTTCTTT
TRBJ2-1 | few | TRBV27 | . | CASSPRGPHNEQFF | TGTGCCAGCAGTCCACGGGGGCCCCACAATGAGCAGTTCTTC
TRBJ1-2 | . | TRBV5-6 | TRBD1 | CASSMGQLTYGYTF | TGTGCCAGCAGCATGGGACAGTTAACTTATGGCTACACCTTC
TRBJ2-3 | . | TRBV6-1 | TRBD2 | CASSETLAGEQADTQYF | TGTGCCAGCAGTGAAACACTAGCGGGAGAACAGGCAGATACGCAGTATTTT
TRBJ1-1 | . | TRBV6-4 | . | CASRDLITEAFF | TGTGCCAGCAGGGACTTAATCACTGAAGCTTTCTTT
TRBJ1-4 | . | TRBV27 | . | CASRGTGREKLFF | TGTGCCAGCAGGGGGACGGGGCGGGAAAAACTGTTTTTT
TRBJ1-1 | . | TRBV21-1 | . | CASSKDDTGQGSIEAFF | TGTGCCAGCAGCAAGGACGATACAGGACAGGGATCGATTGAAGCTTTCTTT
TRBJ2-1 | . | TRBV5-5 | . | CASSLEGRVVSGEQFF | TGTGCCAGCAGCTTGGAGGGCAGGGTGGTTAGTGGTGAGCAGTTCTTC
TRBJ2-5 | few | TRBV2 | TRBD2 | CASKGLVAETQYF | TGTGCCAGCAAGGGACTAGTGGCGGAGACCCAGTACTTC
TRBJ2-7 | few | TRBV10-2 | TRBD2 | CASSAREGVNYEQYF | TGCGCCAGCAGTGCGCGGGAGGGAGTAAACTACGAGCAGTACTTC
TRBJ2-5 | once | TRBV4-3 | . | CASSHGRETQYF | TGCGCCAGCAGCCACGGCCGAGAGACCCAGTACTTC
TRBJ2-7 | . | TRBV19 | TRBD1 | CASSRQGTSGEQYF | TGTGCCAGTAGTAGACAGGGCACGTCGGGGGAGCAGTACTTC
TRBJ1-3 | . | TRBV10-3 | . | CAISGGERVGNTIYF | TGTGCCATCAGTGGAGGGGAGAGGGTTGGAAACACCATATATTTT
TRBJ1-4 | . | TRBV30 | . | CAWSVLGSQKLFF | TGTGCCTGGAGTGTATTGGGGTCCCAAAAACTGTTTTTT
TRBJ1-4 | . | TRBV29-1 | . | CSVSAEKLFF | TGCAGCGTTTCTGCTGAAAAACTGTTTTTT
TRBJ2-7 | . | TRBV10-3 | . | CAISPLQSYNYEQYF | TGTGCCATCAGCCCACTACAATCCTACAACTACGAGCAGTACTTC
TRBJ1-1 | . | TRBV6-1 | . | CASISRYRHTEAFF | TGTGCCAGCATATCTAGGTACAGACACACTGAAGCTTTCTTT
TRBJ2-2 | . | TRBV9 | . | CASSVTTGRDTGELFF | TGTGCCAGCAGCGTTACGACAGGGAGGGACACCGGGGAGCTGTTTTTT
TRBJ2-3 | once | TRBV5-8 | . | CASSLDWGRGSTDTQYF | TGTGCCAGCAGCTTGGATTGGGGTAGAGGGAGCACAGATACGCAGTATTTT
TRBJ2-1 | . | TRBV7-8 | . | CASSGGAVSYNEQFF | TGTGCCAGCAGCGGAGGCGCCGTCTCCTACAATGAGCAGTTCTTC
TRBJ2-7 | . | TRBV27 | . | CASSLGGSGLWTYEQYF | TGTGCCAGCAGTTTAGGGGGTTCGGGACTTTGGACCTACGAGCAGTACTTC
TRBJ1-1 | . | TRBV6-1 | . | CASRIDRRTEAFF | TGTGCCAGCAGAATAGACAGGCGCACTGAAGCTTTCTTT
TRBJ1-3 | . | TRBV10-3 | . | CAISGDSHSGNTIYF | TGTGCCATCAGTGGGGATAGCCACTCTGGAAACACCATATATTTT